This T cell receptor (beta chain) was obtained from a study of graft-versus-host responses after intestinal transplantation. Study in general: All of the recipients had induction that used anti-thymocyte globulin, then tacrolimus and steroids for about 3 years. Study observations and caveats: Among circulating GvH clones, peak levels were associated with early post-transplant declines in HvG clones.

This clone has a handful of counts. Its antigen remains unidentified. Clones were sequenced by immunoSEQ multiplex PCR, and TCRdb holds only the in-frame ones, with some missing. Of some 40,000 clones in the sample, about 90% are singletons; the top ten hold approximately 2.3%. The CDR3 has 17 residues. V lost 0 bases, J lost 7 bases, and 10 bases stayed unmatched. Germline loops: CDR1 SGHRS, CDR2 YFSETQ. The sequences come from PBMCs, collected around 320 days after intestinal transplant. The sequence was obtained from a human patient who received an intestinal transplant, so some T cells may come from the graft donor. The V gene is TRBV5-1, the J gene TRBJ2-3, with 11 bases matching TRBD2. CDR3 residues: CASSLVSPGTSGHTQYF. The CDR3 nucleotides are TGCGCCAGCAGCTTGGTGAGTCCCGGGACTAGCGGCCATACGCAGTATTTT. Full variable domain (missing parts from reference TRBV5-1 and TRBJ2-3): KAGVTQTPRYLIKTRGQQVTLSCSPISGHRSVSWYQQTPGQGLQFLFEYFSETQRNKGNFPGRFSGRQFSNSRSEMNVSTLELGDSALYLCASSLVSPGTSGHTQYFGPGTRLTVL.